The clone carrying this T cell receptor (beta chain) was counted a few times. Treatment defined: oral pan-JAK inhibitor, 5-10 mg twice daily. CD4+ and CD8+ T cells were sorted from PBMCs stained for CD3, CD4 and CD8. cDNA serving as the sequencing template came from extracted, reverse transcribed RNA. The table came from immunoSEQ multiplex PCR; TCRdb's copy has only in-frame clones and leaves some out. The sample has 200,000 to 250,000 clones, about 58% seen once; the top ten hold around 1.6%. Germline CDR1 and CDR2: LGHNA and YSLEER. Trimming removed 1 base at V and 7 bases at J, with 11 bases between. The CDR3 is made up of 13 amino acids. This record comes from a study of CD8+ T cells in alopecia areata. About the research overall: Treated patients' severity was scored by percentage of affected scalp area.

The gene calls are TRBV4-3 and TRBJ2-7, with D perhaps matching TRBD1 (6 bases). Sample: CD4+ T cells sorted from blood, taken at week 4, from a patient treated with tofacitinib. The sequence was obtained from a human donor with alopecia areata. The CDR3 region has the DNA TGCGCCAGCAGCCAAGTTCTCCAGGGGGAGCAGTACTTC. It yields the protein CASSQVLQGEQYF.